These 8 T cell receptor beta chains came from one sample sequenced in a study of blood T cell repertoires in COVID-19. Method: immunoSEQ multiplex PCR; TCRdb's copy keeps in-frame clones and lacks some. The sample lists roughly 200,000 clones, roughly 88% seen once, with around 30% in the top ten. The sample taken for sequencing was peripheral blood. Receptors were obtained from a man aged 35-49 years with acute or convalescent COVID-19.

This CDR3 reads CASGIGGAWEKLFF. DNA of the CDR3: TGTGCCAGCGGGATCGGGGGGGCATGGGAAAAACTGTTTTTT. The chain employs TRBV3-1 (or the pseudogene TRBV3-2) and TRBJ1-4, with D tentatively TRBD1 (6 bases). V was trimmed by 8 bases and J by 8 bases, leaving 18 bases between them. The CDR3 is 14 amino acids. Looked up from germline, CDR1 is LGHDT and CDR2 is YNNKEL (reference sequence).

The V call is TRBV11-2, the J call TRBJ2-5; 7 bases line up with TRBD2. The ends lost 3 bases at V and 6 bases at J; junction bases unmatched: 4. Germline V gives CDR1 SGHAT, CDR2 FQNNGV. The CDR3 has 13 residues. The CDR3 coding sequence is TGTGCCAGCAGCTTGGGGAGGGGTAAGACCCAGTACTTC. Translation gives CASSLGRGKTQYF.

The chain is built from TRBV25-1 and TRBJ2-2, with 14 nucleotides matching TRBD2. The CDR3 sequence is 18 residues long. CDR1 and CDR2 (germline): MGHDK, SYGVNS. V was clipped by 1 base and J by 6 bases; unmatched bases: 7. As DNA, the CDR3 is TGTGCCAGCAGTGAATCGGGACTAGCGGGAGCGGGGGCCGGGGAGCTGTTTTTT. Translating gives CASSESGLAGAGAGELFF.

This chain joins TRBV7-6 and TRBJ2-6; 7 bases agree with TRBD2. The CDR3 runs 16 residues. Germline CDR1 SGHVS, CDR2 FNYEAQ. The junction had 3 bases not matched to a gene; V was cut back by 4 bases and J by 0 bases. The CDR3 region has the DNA TGTGCCAGCAGCTCGACGGGGGGCTCTGGGGCCAACGTCCTGACTTTC. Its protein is CASSSTGGSGANVLTF. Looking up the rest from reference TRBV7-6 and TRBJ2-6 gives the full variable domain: GAGVSQSPRYKVTKRGQDVALRCDPISGHVSLYWYRQALGQGPEFLTYFNYEAQQDKSGLPNDRFSAERPEGSISTLTIQRTEQRDSAMYRCASSSTGGSGANVLTFGAGSRLTVL.

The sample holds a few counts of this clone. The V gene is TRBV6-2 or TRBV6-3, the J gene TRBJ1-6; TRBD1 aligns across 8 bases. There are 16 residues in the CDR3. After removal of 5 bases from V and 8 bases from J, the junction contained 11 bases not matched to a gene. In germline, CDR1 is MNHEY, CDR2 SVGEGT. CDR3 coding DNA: TGTGCCAGCAGTCAACCCTGGACAGGGAGCTATTCACCCCTCCACTTT. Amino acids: CASSQPWTGSYSPLHF.

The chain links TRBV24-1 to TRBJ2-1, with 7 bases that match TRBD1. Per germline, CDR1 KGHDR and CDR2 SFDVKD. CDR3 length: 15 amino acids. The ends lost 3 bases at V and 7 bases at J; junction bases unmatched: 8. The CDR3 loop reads CATSDREQGRNEQFF. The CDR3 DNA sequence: TGTGCCACCAGTGATAGGGAACAGGGGAGAAATGAGCAGTTCTTC.

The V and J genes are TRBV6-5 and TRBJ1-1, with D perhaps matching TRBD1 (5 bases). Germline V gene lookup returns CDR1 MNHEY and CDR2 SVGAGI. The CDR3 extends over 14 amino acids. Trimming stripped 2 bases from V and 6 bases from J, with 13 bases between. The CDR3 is CASSYVRGSSEAFF. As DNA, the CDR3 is TGTGCCAGCAGTTACGTCCGGGGGAGCTCTGAAGCTTTCTTT.

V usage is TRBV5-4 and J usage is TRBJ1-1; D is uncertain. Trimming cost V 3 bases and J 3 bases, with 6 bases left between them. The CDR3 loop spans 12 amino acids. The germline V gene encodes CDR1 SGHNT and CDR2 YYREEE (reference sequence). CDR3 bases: TGTGCCAGCAGCTCGCGTGACACTGAAGCTTTCTTT. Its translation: CASSSRDTEAFF.